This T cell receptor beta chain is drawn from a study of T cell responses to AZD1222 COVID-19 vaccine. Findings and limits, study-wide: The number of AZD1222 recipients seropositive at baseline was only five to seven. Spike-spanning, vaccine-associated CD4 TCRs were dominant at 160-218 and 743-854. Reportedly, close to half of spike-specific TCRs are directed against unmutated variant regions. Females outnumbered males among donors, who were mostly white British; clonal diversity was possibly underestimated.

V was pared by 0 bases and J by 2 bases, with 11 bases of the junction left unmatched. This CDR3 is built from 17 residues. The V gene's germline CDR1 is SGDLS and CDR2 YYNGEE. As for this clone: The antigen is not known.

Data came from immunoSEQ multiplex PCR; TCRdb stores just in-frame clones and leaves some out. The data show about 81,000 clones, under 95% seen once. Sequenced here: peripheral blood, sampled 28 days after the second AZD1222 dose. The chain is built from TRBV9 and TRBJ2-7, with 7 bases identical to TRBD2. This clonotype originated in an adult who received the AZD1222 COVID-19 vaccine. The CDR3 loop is CASSVGASASGTYEQYF. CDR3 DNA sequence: TGTGCCAGCAGCGTAGGTGCGTCGGCTAGCGGAACCTACGAGCAGTACTTC.